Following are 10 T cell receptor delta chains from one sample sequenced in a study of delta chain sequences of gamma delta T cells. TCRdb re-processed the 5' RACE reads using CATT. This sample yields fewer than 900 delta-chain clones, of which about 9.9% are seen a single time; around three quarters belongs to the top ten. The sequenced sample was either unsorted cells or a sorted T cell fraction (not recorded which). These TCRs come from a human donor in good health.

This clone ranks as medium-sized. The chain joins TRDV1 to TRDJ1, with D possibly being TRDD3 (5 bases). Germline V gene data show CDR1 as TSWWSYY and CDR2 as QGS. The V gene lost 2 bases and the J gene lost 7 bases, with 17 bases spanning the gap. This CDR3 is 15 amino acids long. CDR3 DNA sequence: TGTGCTCTTGGGGAAGTCGGGGGCGTGAGTCCTAAACTCATCTTT. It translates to CALGEVGGVSPKLIF.

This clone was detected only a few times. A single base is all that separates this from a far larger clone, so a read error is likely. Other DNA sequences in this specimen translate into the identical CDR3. CDR3 amino acids: CALGEGPLPLTHWGTSDKLIF. Written as DNA, the CDR3 is TGTGCCCTTGGGGAAGGCCCTCTACCGCTAACACACTGGGGGACGTCCGATAAACTCATCTTT. The gene calls are TRDV1 and TRDJ1; 9 bases are a match to TRDD3. This CDR3 has 21 amino acids. CDR1 and CDR2 from the germline V gene are TSWWSYY and QGS.

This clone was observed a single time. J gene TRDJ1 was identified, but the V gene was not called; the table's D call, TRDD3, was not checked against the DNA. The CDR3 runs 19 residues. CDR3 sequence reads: CASLRYWGIRVLRSDKLIF. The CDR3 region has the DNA TGTGCCTCCCTACGTTACTGGGGGATACGCGTACTCAGATCCGATAAACTCATCTTT.

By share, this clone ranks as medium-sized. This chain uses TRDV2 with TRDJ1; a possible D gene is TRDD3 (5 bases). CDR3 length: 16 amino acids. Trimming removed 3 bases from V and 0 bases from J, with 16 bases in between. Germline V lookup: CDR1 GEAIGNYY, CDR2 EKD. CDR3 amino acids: CACDVVGGPYTDKLIF. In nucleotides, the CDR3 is TGTGCCTGTGACGTTGTCGGGGGGCCGTACACCGATAAACTCATCTTT.

The CDR3 DNA is TGCAGTGGTATCAACGCAGAGTTGTGTATTATAGCATCTTGGGGCCCCTACTGGGGGATACCTACCGATAAACTCATCTTT. Translation gives CSGINAELCIIASWGPYWGIPTDKLIF. There is no V gene call, and the J gene is TRDJ1; the table's D call, TRDD3, has no DNA check behind it. CDR3 length: 27 residues.

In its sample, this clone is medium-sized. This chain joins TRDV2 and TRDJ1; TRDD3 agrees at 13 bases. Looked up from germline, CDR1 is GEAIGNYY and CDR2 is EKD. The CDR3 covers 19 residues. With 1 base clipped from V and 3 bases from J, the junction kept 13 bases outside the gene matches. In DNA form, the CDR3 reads TGTGCCTGTGACACACTCGAACTGGGGGATACGAATGACCCCGATAAACTCATCTTT. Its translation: CACDTLELGDTNDPDKLIF.

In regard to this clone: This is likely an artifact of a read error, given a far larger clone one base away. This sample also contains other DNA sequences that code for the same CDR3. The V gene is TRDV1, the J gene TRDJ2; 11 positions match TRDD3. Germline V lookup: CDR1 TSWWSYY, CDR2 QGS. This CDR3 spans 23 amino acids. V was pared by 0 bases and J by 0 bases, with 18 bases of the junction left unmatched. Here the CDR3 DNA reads TGTGCTCTTGGGGAACTTCCCTTCCTACGTCCCTGGGGGATACTCCCTTTGACAGCACAACTCTTCTTT. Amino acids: CALGELPFLRPWGILPLTAQLFF.

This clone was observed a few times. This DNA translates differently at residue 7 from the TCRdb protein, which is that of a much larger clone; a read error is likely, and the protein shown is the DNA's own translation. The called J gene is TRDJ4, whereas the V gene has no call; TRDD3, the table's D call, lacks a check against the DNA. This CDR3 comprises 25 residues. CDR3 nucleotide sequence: TGTGCTCGTTTCGCATCTCGGGGGATGTGTTTCATTGTGCCTTCCGTCGGCTTAACTGGGGGACCCCTGATCTTT. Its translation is CARFASRGMCFIVPSVGLTGGPLIF.

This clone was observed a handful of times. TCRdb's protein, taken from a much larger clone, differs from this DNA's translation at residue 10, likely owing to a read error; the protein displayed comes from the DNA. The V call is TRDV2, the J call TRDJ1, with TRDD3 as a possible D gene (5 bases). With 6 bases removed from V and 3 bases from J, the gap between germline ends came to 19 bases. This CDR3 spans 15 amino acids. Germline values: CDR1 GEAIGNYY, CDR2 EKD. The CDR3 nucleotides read TGTGCCTGTTATCCCTTGGGGACGTACGCCGATAAACTCATCTTT. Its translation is CACYPLGTYADKLIF.

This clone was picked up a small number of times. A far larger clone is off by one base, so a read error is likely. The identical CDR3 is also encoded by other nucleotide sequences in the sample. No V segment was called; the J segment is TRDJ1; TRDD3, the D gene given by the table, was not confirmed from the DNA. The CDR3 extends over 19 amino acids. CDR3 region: CASWGGFLTGGYVTDKLIF. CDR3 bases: TGTGCCTCTTGGGGGGGCTTCCTAACTGGGGGATACGTGACCGACAAACTCATCTTT.